This T cell receptor beta chain originates from a study of OX40 agonist ivuxolimab in advanced cancers. Overall study context: Patients assigned to dose escalation were diagnosed with hepatocellular carcinoma, melanoma, renal cell or head and neck cancer. Whole-study findings and limits: Mean expanded clone counts were higher in CD8+ than CD4+ T cells.

Sequencing used immunoSEQ multiplex PCR; TCRdb keeps in-frame clones, though not all of them. The sample yields some 40,000 clones, about 89% seen once. This clone was seen once. Its antigen is unidentified. The CDR3 length is 15 residues. The V end lost 6 bases, the J end lost 2 bases, and 14 bases lay between the germline ends. Germline V gene sequence: CDR1 MNHEY, CDR2 SVGAGI. The specimen was CD4+ or CD8+ T cells sorted from blood, collected in a trial of the OX40 agonist ivuxolimab. The chain couples TRBV6-5 to TRBJ1-3; weak D call: TRBD1 (6 bases). This receptor was obtained from an adult with an advanced solid tumor such as melanoma, head and neck, liver or kidney cancer. In DNA, the CDR3 is TGTGCCAGCAGCTTAGGACAGCCAACTGGAAACACCATATATTTT. Residues: CASSLGQPTGNTIYF.